This TCR beta chain originates from a study of persistence of HIV-infected CD4 T cells. Study conclusions and caveats: TCR analyses could not target the rare provirus-carrying CMV-responding cells. Compared with CD3/CD28-stimulated cells, CMV- and Gag-responding cells showed lower TCRbeta richness.

The immunoSEQ assay was version 4, run in survey mode. Each sample used up to 1 ug genomic DNA diluted to around 10 ng/uL. The data were produced by immunoSEQ multiplex PCR, yet TCRdb's version contains in-frame clones alone and is incomplete. The sample has almost 20,000 clones, 65% seen once. An overlapping HIV-1 Gag peptide pool stimulated these cells at 0.95 to 1 ug/peptide/mL. CD4+ T cells upregulating both CD40 ligand and CD69 were sorted as responding cells. CD8-depleted PBMCs were stimulated around 17 hours with anti-CD28/CD49d costimulation, CD40-blocking antibody and enfuvirtide. Only a few counts were recorded for this clone. The target antigen is unknown. Specimen: CD4+ T cells sorted from PBMCs after approximately 19-hour stimulation, collected from a patient who received antiretroviral therapy. The receptor comes from an adult woman with HIV who was CMV-seropositive.

The CDR3 DNA follows: TGTGCCAGCAGCCAAGACCCGGGCCTAGCCAAAAACATTCAGTACTTC. Its protein is CASSQDPGLAKNIQYF. The rearrangement joins TRBV3-1 (or the pseudogene TRBV3-2) to TRBJ2-4; D remains ambiguous. The CDR3 consists of 16 residues. The germline V gene encodes CDR1 LGHDT and CDR2 YNNKEL (reference sequence). V lost 0 bases and J 0 bases, leaving 9 bases between the germline ends.